This T cell receptor beta chain came from a study of HIV-infected children after antiretroviral therapy interruption. Study-level information: Median age was about 10 years (interruption) and roughly 8 years (continuous).

Unique molecular identifiers were included in an RNA-based 3' RACE TCR library. TCRdb re-derived calls from the 3' RACE reads in MiXCR, one entry per CDR3 protein. The table includes under 50,000 distinct CDR3 sequences, roughly 4.5% detected once. This clonotype was seen at least ten times. Germline values: CDR1 MDHEN, CDR2 SYDVKM. This CDR3 has 11 residues. V dropped 10 bases and J dropped 6; count of bases not matched to a gene: 4. The treatment is: PENTA 11 planned treatment interruption arm or continuous ART arm. Participants had taken at least three-drug ART for at least 24 weeks. The sequencing used CD45RA+ CD4+ T cells from PBMCs, pooled from several time points, collected from a donor given antiretroviral therapy, either interrupted or continuous. This sample's subset: naive CD4+ CD45RA+ CD45RO- T cells. This sequence joins TRBV28 and TRBJ1-1; 8 bases line up with TRBD1. The sequence was obtained from a pool of human donors with HIV. CDR3 nucleotide sequence: TGTGCCATCGACAGGGGCTCTGAAGCTTTCTTT. Translated: CAIDRGSEAFF.